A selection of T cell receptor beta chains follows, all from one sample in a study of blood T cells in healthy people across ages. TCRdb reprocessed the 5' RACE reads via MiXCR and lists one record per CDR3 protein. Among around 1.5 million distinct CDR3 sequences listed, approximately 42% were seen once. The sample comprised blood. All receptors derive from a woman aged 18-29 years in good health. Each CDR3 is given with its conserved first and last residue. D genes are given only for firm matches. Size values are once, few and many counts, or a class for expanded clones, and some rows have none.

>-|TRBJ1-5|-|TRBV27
CASSFGRGGNQPQHF
TGTGCCAGCAGTTTTGGGCGCGGAGGCAATCAGCCCCAGCATTTT
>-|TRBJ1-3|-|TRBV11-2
CASRISSGNTIYF
TGTGCCAGCAGAATAAGCTCTGGAAACACCATATATTTT
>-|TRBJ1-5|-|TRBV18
CASSPNQINQPQHF
TGTGCCAGCTCACCAAACCAGATCAATCAGCCCCAGCATTTT
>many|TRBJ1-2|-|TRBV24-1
CATSDHYTDGYTF
TGTGCCACCAGTGATCACTACACCGATGGCTACACCTTC
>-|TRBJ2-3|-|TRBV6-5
CASRLLGKSTDTQYF
TGTGCCAGCAGACTCCTAGGGAAAAGCACAGATACGCAGTATTTT
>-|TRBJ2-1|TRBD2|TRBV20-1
CSARDPSLAGGYNEQFF
TGCAGTGCTAGAGATCCGTCCCTAGCGGGGGGGTACAATGAGCAGTTCTTC
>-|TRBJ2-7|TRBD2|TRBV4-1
CASSPTSGRAWSYEQYF
TGCGCCAGCAGCCCAACTAGCGGGAGGGCCTGGTCCTACGAGCAGTACTTC
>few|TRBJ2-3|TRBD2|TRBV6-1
CASAVRLAESPQYF
TGTGCCAGCGCGGTCCGACTAGCGGAGTCGCCGCAGTATTTT
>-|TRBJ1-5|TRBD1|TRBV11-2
CASSLGLGGGDYSNQPQHF
TGTGCCAGCAGCTTAGGGTTGGGAGGGGGCGACTATAGCAATCAGCCCCAGCATTTT
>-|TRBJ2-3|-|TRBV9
CASSVPSDTQYF
TGTGCCAGCAGCGTACCGTCAGATACGCAGTATTTT
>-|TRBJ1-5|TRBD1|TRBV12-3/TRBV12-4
CASREYGTAGQPRHF
TGTGCCAGCCGAGAGTATGGGACAGCGGGGCAGCCCCGGCATTTT
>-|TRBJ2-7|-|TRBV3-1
CASQGGRVHEQYF
TGTGCCAGCCAGGGGGGGAGAGTCCATGAGCAGTACTTC
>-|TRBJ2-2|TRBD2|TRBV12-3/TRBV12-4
CAGQREVAGELFF
TGTGCCGGGCAGCGGGAGGTTGCCGGGGAGCTGTTTTTT
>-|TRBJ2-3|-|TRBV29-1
CSVVSSPDTQYF
TGCAGCGTTGTCAGTAGTCCAGATACGCAGTATTTT
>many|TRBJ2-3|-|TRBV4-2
CASSQDLTEGQYF
TGTGCCAGCAGCCAAGATCTAACCGAGGGGCAGTATTTT
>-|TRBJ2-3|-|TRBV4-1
CASSQVGIATRDTQYF
TGCGCCAGCAGCCAAGTGGGTATAGCGACCAGGGATACGCAGTATTTT
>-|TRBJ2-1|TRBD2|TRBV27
CASSLRAIAGGTYNEQFF
TGTGCCAGCAGTTTGAGGGCGATAGCGGGAGGGACCTACAATGAGCAGTTCTTC
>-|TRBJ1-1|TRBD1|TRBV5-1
CASSSITGGKESTEAFF
TGCGCCAGCAGCTCGATTACAGGGGGCAAGGAGAGCACTGAAGCTTTCTTT
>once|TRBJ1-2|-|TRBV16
CASSETGRGVRGYTF
TGTGCCAGCAGCGAAACAGGGCGGGGGGTTCGCGGCTACACCTTC
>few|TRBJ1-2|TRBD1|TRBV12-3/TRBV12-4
CASSNTGGAEGYTF
TGTGCCAGCAGTAACACAGGGGGCGCCGAAGGCTACACCTTC
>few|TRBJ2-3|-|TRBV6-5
CASSATVGTQYF
TGTGCCAGCAGTGCCACTGTAGGTACGCAGTATTTT
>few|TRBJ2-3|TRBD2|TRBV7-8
CASSLARATSGGRTQYF
TGTGCCAGCAGCTTAGCCCGGGCCACTAGCGGGGGACGTACGCAGTATTTT
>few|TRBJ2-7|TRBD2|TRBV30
CAWTGRGTSYEQYF
TGTGCCTGGACCGGTCGGGGGACTAGTTACGAGCAGTACTTC
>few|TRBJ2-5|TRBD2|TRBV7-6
CASSLGLGVLAETQETQYF
TGTGCCAGCAGCTTAGGGTTGGGGGTCCTAGCGGAGACACAAGAGACCCAGTACTTC
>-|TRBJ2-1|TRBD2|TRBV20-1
CSAPRLAGGNNEQFF
TGCAGTGCTCCCCGACTAGCGGGGGGGAACAATGAGCAGTTCTTC
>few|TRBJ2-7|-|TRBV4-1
CASSQGPGQGEEQYF
TGCGCCAGCAGCCAGGGCCCGGGACAAGGGGAAGAGCAGTACTTC
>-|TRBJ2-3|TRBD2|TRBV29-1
CSVIAGGPYTQYF
TGCAGCGTTATAGCGGGGGGGCCGTATACGCAGTATTTT
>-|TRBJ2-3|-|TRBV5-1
CASSLQLADTQYF
TGCGCCAGCAGCCTACAGCTAGCAGATACGCAGTATTTT
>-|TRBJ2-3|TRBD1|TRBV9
CASSIGQGITDTQYF
TGTGCCAGCAGCATTGGACAGGGGATCACAGATACGCAGTATTTT
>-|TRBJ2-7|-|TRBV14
CASSHWEDNSYEQYF
TGTGCCAGCAGCCATTGGGAGGACAACTCCTACGAGCAGTACTTC
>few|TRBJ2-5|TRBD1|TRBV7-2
CASSRRGQEEETQYF
TGTGCCAGCAGCCGACGGGGACAGGAGGAAGAGACCCAGTACTTC
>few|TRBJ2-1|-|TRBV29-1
CSVTPGAIDEQFF
TGCAGCGTTACTCCCGGGGCTATCGATGAGCAGTTCTTC
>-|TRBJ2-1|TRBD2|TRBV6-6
CASYGTSENNEQFF
TGTGCCAGTTACGGGACTAGCGAGAACAATGAGCAGTTCTTC
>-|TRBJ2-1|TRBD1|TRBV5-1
CASSTPLGTDYNEQFF
TGCGCCAGCAGCACTCCCCTGGGGACAGACTACAATGAGCAGTTCTTC
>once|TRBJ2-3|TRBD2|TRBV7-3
CASSLIGLAGVLNTDTQYF
TGTGCCAGCAGCTTAATAGGATTAGCGGGGGTCCTAAACACAGATACGCAGTATTTT